These T cell receptor beta chains were read from a single sample in a study of cytomegalovirus exposure and HLA in healthy donors. Profiled with immunoSEQ multiplex PCR; TCRdb holds only in-frame clones, not every one. The table has 90,000 to 130,000 clones, 79% seen once. What was sequenced was PBMCs. These receptors were taken from a woman between 18 and 30 years old in good health and CMV-seropositive. CDR3s leave out the opening cysteine and the closing phenylalanine or tryptophan. Each record gives: J gene, V gene, CDR3 protein.

J gene: TRBJ1-5; V gene: TRBV5-5; CDR3 protein: ASSFLGTGNQPQH
J gene: TRBJ1-5; V gene: TRBV5-3; CDR3 protein: ARSSSDRASNQPQH
J gene: TRBJ1-5; V gene: TRBV7-8; CDR3 protein: ASSQDRGRYSNQPQH
J gene: TRBJ1-2; V gene: TRBV4-2; CDR3 protein: ASSQEGTQNYGYT
J gene: TRBJ2-3; V gene: TRBV7-9; CDR3 protein: ASSRDFRSIGTDTQY
J gene: TRBJ2-5; V gene: TRBV6-1; CDR3 protein: ASRDRVRETQY
J gene: TRBJ1-4; V gene: TRBV13; CDR3 protein: ASSPREGDEKLF
J gene: TRBJ2-7; V gene: TRBV5-4; CDR3 protein: ASSLGQGAMYEQY
J gene: TRBJ2-1; V gene: TRBV5-4; CDR3 protein: ASSLAGGPHNEQF
J gene: TRBJ1-1; V gene: TRBV25-1; CDR3 protein: ASSPSTESNTEAF
J gene: TRBJ1-1; V gene: TRBV5-4; CDR3 protein: ASSLSGQDTEAF
J gene: TRBJ1-1; V gene: TRBV4-1; CDR3 protein: ASSQERTGGSPEAF
J gene: TRBJ2-2; V gene: TRBV7-3; CDR3 protein: ASSSHGGGELF
J gene: TRBJ1-5; V gene: TRBV2; CDR3 protein: ASSLKTGGQPQH
J gene: TRBJ2-2; V gene: TRBV6-6; CDR3 protein: ASSHRQGITGELF
J gene: TRBJ2-7; V gene: TRBV7-9; CDR3 protein: ASSLAGTVAQY
J gene: TRBJ2-2; V gene: TRBV19; CDR3 protein: ASSIAGRASGELF
J gene: TRBJ2-4; V gene: TRBV20-1; CDR3 protein: SAPTGTSQY
J gene: TRBJ1-2; V gene: TRBV27; CDR3 protein: ASSSDRVVVSGYT
J gene: TRBJ2-7; V gene: TRBV11-2; CDR3 protein: ASSMGPRSYEQY
J gene: TRBJ2-5; V gene: TRBV5-1; CDR3 protein: ASSLGDSLQETQY
J gene: TRBJ2-3; V gene: TRBV7-6; CDR3 protein: ASSWWASGFTDTQY
J gene: TRBJ2-7; V gene: TRBV27; CDR3 protein: ASSLSKGIGYYEQY
J gene: TRBJ2-7; V gene: TRBV5-1; CDR3 protein: ASSLQENEQY
J gene: TRBJ2-1; V gene: TRBV7-2; CDR3 protein: ASRLAGGPRNEQF
J gene: TRBJ2-3; V gene: TRBV5-1; CDR3 protein: ASSVGVTSGSDTQY
J gene: TRBJ2-7; V gene: TRBV4-1; CDR3 protein: ASSQDRGASGEQY
J gene: TRBJ2-7; V gene: TRBV19; CDR3 protein: ASSMPSYEQY
J gene: TRBJ2-3; V gene: TRBV5-1; CDR3 protein: ASRQGTSGPSDTQY
J gene: TRBJ1-2; V gene: TRBV21-1; CDR3 protein: ASSKGGQPGSYGYT
J gene: TRBJ1-1; V gene: TRBV7-9; CDR3 protein: ASSLLSGLNTEAF
J gene: TRBJ1-2; V gene: TRBV2; CDR3 protein: ASILDRSNYGYT
J gene: TRBJ1-4; V gene: TRBV2; CDR3 protein: ASRTRLDRGNEKLF
J gene: TRBJ1-3; V gene: TRBV7-9; CDR3 protein: SSSQYWGLDSGNTIY
J gene: TRBJ2-5; V gene: TRBV11-2; CDR3 protein: ASSLGPAGGPETQY
J gene: TRBJ2-1; V gene: TRBV13; CDR3 protein: ASSLEDSGNEQF
J gene: TRBJ1-1; V gene: TRBV4-1; CDR3 protein: ASSQDPGSPGTEAF
J gene: TRBJ2-1; V gene: TRBV5-6; CDR3 protein: ASSVRGEQF
J gene: TRBJ2-3; V gene: TRBV19; CDR3 protein: ASSIRTSGTDTQY
J gene: TRBJ1-3; V gene: TRBV11-2; CDR3 protein: ASSLASAGSGNTIY
J gene: TRBJ1-4; V gene: TRBV6-5; CDR3 protein: ASSYGQGEREKLF
J gene: TRBJ2-1; V gene: TRBV6-6; CDR3 protein: ASSYAPSDNYNEQF
J gene: TRBJ2-1; V gene: TRBV6-5; CDR3 protein: ASSYGHRQDEQF